The entry below gives a single T cell receptor (beta chain) sequence along with its context. What it binds is unknown. This sample stems from a study of T cell responses to AZD1222 COVID-19 vaccine. The study's findings and limits: Spike was spanned by vaccine-associated CD4 TCRs, with dominance at 160-218 and 743-854.

Germline trimming cut 3 bases from V and 4 bases from J; bases unmatched to any gene: 13. The germline V gene has CDR1 SGHVS and CDR2 FQNEAQ. The CDR3 is made up of 17 amino acids. Sequencing used immunoSEQ multiplex PCR; TCRdb keeps in-frame clones, though not all of them. Of roughly 200,000 clones in the sample, 85% to 95% are singletons; the top ten hold around 0.96%. The chain recombines TRBV7-8 with TRBJ1-2; 8 bases align to TRBD1. This specimen was peripheral blood, taken 28 days after the second dose of the MenACWY control vaccine. This clonotype was obtained from an adult who received the MenACWY meningococcal vaccine as a control. The CDR3, as DNA: TGTGCCAGCAGCTTCACCGGGACAGGCGCCGCCGGCTATGGCTACACCTTC. This translates into CASSFTGTGAAGYGYTF.